Listed below are T cell receptor beta chains from one sample, sequenced in a study of cytotoxic CD8 clonotypes in ibrutinib-treated CLL. Data came from immunoSEQ multiplex PCR; TCRdb stores just in-frame clones and leaves some out. The sample shows approximately 130,000 clones, less than 90% of them seen only once. The sequencing used PBMCs, collected after 24 months of ibrutinib treatment. Every receptor here comes from a human donor with chronic lymphocytic leukemia. Both conserved end residues are part of each CDR3. The D gene is left open where the match is weak. A row's size may be missing; if present it is once, few, many or a size class.

>NA|TRBV7-2|NA|TRBJ1-2
TGTGCCAGCAGCTCGGACGGATTTAACTATGGCTACACCTTC
CASSSDGFNYGYTF
>NA|TRBV19|NA|TRBJ2-7
TGTGCCAGTAGTATATTCAACAGGGCCTACGAGCAGTACTTC
CASSIFNRAYEQYF
>NA|TRBV30|once|TRBJ2-7
TGTGCCTGGAGTGTATCAGGGGGGTCCTACGAGCAGTACTTC
CAWSVSGGSYEQYF
>NA|TRBV18|NA|TRBJ1-4
TGTGCCAGCTCACCACGGGCTAATGAAAAACTGTTTTTT
CASSPRANEKLFF
>NA|TRBV10-1|once|TRBJ2-1
TGCGCCAGCAGTGAGATAGGGAAGGGTCACCGTGACAATGAGCAGTTCTTC
CASSEIGKGHRDNEQFF
>TRBD1|TRBV6-1|NA|TRBJ2-1
TGTGCCAGCCGAGGACAGGGGATGAATGAGCAGTTCTTC
CASRGQGMNEQFF
>TRBD1|TRBV28|once|TRBJ2-5
TGTGCCAGCAGTACCGCGAAGACAGGGGGTCAAGAGACCCAGTACTTC
CASSTAKTGGQETQYF
>NA|TRBV9|NA|TRBJ2-7
TGTGCCAGCAGCGTAGCGGGACGGGGGTACGAGCAGTACTTC
CASSVAGRGYEQYF
>NA|TRBV10-3|NA|TRBJ1-1
TGTGCCATCAGTGACCTCCCGAGGGGCCCTATGAACACTGAAGCTTTCTTT
CAISDLPRGPMNTEAFF
>TRBD1|TRBV27|NA|TRBJ1-4
TGTGCCAGCAGTCGACGGCCGGGACAGGGTGAAAAACTGTTTTTT
CASSRRPGQGEKLFF
>TRBD1|TRBV18|once|TRBJ1-3
TGTGCCAGCTCTCGTGGACAGGGGCTTGGAAACACCATATATTTT
CASSRGQGLGNTIYF
>NA|TRBV14|NA|TRBJ2-1
TGTGCCAGCAGAGGGGACTCCCGAAGGCATGAGCAGTTCTTC
CASRGDSRRHEQFF
>TRBD1|TRBV4-2|NA|TRBJ1-6
TGTGCCAGCAGCCAAGAACAGGGGTATAATTCACCCCTCCACTTT
CASSQEQGYNSPLHF
>TRBD1|TRBV7-8|NA|TRBJ2-4
TGTGCCAGCAGCCAGACAGGGGATGGCATTCAGTACTTC
CASSQTGDGIQYF
>NA|TRBV27|NA|TRBJ2-7
TGTGCCAGCAGTTTTTGGGTGGGGGTGCCCTACGAGCAGTACTTC
CASSFWVGVPYEQYF
>NA|TRBV6-5|NA|TRBJ1-3
TGTGCCAGCAGCCGGACGGTCTCTGGAAACACCATATATTTT
CASSRTVSGNTIYF
>NA|TRBV16|NA|TRBJ2-3
TGTGCCAGCAGCCCCCACGGGGGCACAGATACGCAGTATTTT
CASSPHGGTDTQYF
>NA|TRBV27|NA|TRBJ1-2
TGTGCCAGCAGTTTCCGCGGTGCAGGGCCCGGCTACACCTTC
CASSFRGAGPGYTF
>NA|TRBV5-1|once|TRBJ1-3
TGCGCCAGCAGCTTGGACCCGGGGGGAAACACCATATATTTT
CASSLDPGGNTIYF
>TRBD1|TRBV20-1|once|TRBJ2-5
TGCAGTGCTGGACAGGAAGAGACCCAGTACTTC
CSAGQEETQYF
>NA|TRBV9|once|TRBJ2-5
TGTGCCAGCAGCGTAGCTCGGGGTCCTCAGGAGACCCAGTACTTC
CASSVARGPQETQYF
>NA|TRBV28|NA|TRBJ1-1
TGTGCCAGCAGGGGACGATGGACCAAAGAGGCGGACACTGAAGCTTTCTTT
CASRGRWTKEADTEAFF
>NA|TRBV6-4|NA|TRBJ1-2
TGTGCCAGCAGCCTTTCCGGGAATTCGGTGGGCTACACCTTC
CASSLSGNSVGYTF
>TRBD2|TRBV5-3|once|TRBJ2-2
TGTGCCAGAAGCCAGCGGGGTGTTAACGAGACCGGGGAGCTGTTTTTT
CARSQRGVNETGELFF
>NA|TRBV27|NA|TRBJ2-1
TGTGCCAGCAGTTTCAGGACTTCATCCTACAATGAGCAGTTCTTC
CASSFRTSSYNEQFF
>NA|TRBV28|NA|TRBJ1-6
TGTGCCAGCAGCCCCATGGAAGGGGGGCGTTCACCCCTCCACTTT
CASSPMEGGRSPLHF
>TRBD1|TRBV4-1|NA|TRBJ1-2
TGCGCCAGCAGCCAAACAGGGACAGCGGAAGCGTATGGCTACACCTTC
CASSQTGTAEAYGYTF
>NA|TRBV7-9|NA|TRBJ2-2
TGTGCCAGCAGCTTAGTACGCGGGGACACCGGGGAGCTGTTTTTT
CASSLVRGDTGELFF
>NA|TRBV2|NA|TRBJ2-7
TGTGCCAGCATGCGGGGATCACGGTCCTACGAGCAGTACTTC
CASMRGSRSYEQYF
>NA|TRBV4-3|once|TRBJ1-1
TGCGCCAGCAGCCTAAGTGTGTTGAACACTGAAGCTTTCTTT
CASSLSVLNTEAFF
>TRBD1|TRBV19|NA|TRBJ1-5
TGTGCCAGTAGTATAGAGGGACAGGGGTGGGGCAATCAGCCCCAGCATTTT
CASSIEGQGWGNQPQHF
>NA|TRBV2|many|TRBJ2-3
TGTGCCAGCAGTGCGTCGTGGGGGGCTAGCACAGATACGCAGTATTTT
CASSASWGASTDTQYF
>TRBD1|TRBV4-1|NA|TRBJ2-5
TGCGCCAGCAGCCTAGCCGGGGAGGGACAGGGGCTAAAGAGAGAGACCCAGTACTTC
CASSLAGEGQGLKRETQYF
>NA|TRBV7-9|NA|TRBJ2-1
TGTGCCAGCAGCCGGAGAAGTCAGGGGAACAATGAGCAGTTCTTC
CASSRRSQGNNEQFF
>NA|TRBV7-6|NA|TRBJ2-7
TGTGCCAGCAGCTTAGGGTCTGCAGGGCCCCACGAGCAGTACTTC
CASSLGSAGPHEQYF
>NA|TRBV9|NA|TRBJ1-1
TGTGCCAGCAGCGGCCGGGACGGAGGTTTAGTGACTGAAGCTTTCTTT
CASSGRDGGLVTEAFF
>NA|TRBV6-5|NA|TRBJ2-5
TGTGCCAGCAGTTACTCGGTTTCTTTCAAGGAGGAGACCCAGTACTTC
CASSYSVSFKEETQYF
>NA|TRBV4-3|NA|TRBJ2-3
TGCGCCAGCAGCCAAGGCCGGGGCGGGCCCCGCACAGATACGCAGTATTTT
CASSQGRGGPRTDTQYF
>NA|TRBV18|once|TRBJ2-5
TGTGCCAGCTCACCAGACGGGGGACAAGAGACCCAGTACTTC
CASSPDGGQETQYF
>TRBD1|TRBV4-3|NA|TRBJ2-7
TGCGCCAGCAGCCAAGATCCGCCAGGGGGCGCGGGGGAGCAGTACTTC
CASSQDPPGGAGEQYF
>NA|TRBV6-6|NA|TRBJ1-2
TGTGCCAGCAGTTACTCCCGGGTGGGCTATGGCTACACCTTC
CASSYSRVGYGYTF
>TRBD1|TRBV9|NA|TRBJ1-1
TGTGCCAGCAGCGTTTGGACAGGGGAGACTGAAGCTTTCTTT
CASSVWTGETEAFF
>NA|TRBV5-4|NA|TRBJ1-3
TGTGCCAGCAGCCCTCTCGGGGGGGCCGCTGGAAACACCATATATTTT
CASSPLGGAAGNTIYF
>TRBD2|TRBV19|once|TRBJ2-3
TGTGCCAGTAGTACCCGGACGTCGGGGGGGCCAGATACGCAGTATTTT
CASSTRTSGGPDTQYF
>TRBD1|TRBV5-1|NA|TRBJ2-1
TGCGCCAGCAGCCTCGACAGGGCCTCCTACAATGAGCAGTTCTTC
CASSLDRASYNEQFF
>TRBD1|TRBV7-6|NA|TRBJ2-3
TGTGCCAGCAGCTTAGCGCCCGGGACAGGGTCTTTAACAGATACGCAGTATTTT
CASSLAPGTGSLTDTQYF
>NA|TRBV4-1|NA|TRBJ1-1
TGCGCCAGCAGCCTCGGAACTTACACTGAAGCTTTCTTT
CASSLGTYTEAFF